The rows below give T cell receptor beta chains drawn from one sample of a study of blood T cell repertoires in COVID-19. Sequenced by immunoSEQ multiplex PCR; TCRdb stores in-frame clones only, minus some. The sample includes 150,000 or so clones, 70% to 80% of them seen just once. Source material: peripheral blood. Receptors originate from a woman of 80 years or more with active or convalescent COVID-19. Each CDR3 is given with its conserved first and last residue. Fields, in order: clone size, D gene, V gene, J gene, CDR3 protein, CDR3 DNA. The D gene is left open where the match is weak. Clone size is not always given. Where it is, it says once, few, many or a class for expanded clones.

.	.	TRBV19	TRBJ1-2	CASSPDFGGYGYTF	TGTGCCAGTAGCCCGGACTTCGGGGGCTATGGCTACACCTTC
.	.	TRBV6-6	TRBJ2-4	CVASRGTGHLHF	TGTGTCGCCAGCAGAGGAACGGGACATCTCCACTTC
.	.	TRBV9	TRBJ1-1	CASSATGEDTEAFF	TGTGCCAGCAGCGCCACGGGGGAGGACACTGAAGCTTTCTTT
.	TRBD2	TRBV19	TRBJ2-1	CASSMLAGVLYNEQFF	TGTGCCAGTAGTATGCTAGCGGGGGTTCTCTACAATGAGCAGTTCTTC
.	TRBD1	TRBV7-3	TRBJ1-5	CASSTGVSVNQPQHF	TGTGCCAGCAGCACAGGGGTCTCAGTCAATCAGCCCCAGCATTTT
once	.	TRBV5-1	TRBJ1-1	CASTRDTGQGEAFF	TGCGCCAGCACCCGGGACACAGGTCAGGGTGAAGCTTTCTTT
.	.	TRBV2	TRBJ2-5	CASSATGTPQYF	TGTGCCAGCAGTGCGACAGGGACTCCGCAGTACTTC
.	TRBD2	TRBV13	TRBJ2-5	CASSSRSSGAVTQYF	TGTGCCAGCAGCTCCCGAAGTAGCGGGGCAGTTACCCAGTACTTC
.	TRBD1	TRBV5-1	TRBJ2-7	CASSLDRSSYEQYF	TGCGCCAGCAGCCTGGACAGGTCCTCCTACGAGCAGTACTTC
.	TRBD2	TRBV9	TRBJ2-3	CASSVGRGGSDTQYF	TGTGCCAGCAGCGTAGGTCGGGGGGGGTCAGATACGCAGTATTTT
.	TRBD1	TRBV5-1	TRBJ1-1	CASSFTGASRAPNTEAFF	TGCGCCAGCAGCTTCACAGGGGCCAGTCGAGCCCCGAACACTGAAGCTTTCTTT
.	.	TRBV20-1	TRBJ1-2	CSARGTYGYTF	TGCAGTGCTAGAGGGACTTATGGCTACACCTTC
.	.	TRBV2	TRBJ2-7	CASSDVGQGWGFYEQYF	TGTGCCAGCAGTGACGTTGGGCAGGGATGGGGTTTCTACGAGCAGTACTTC
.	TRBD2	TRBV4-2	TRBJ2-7	CASSQALAGGLPYEQYF	TGTGCCAGCAGCCAAGCCCTAGCGGGGGGGCTACCCTACGAGCAGTACTTC
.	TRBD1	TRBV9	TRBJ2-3	CASSTRTGSSTDTQYF	TGTGCCAGCAGCACACGGACAGGTTCTAGCACAGATACGCAGTATTTT
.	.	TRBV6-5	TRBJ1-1	CASSYHNKNTEAFF	TGTGCCAGCAGTTACCACAACAAGAACACTGAAGCTTTCTTT
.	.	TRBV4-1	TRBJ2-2	CASSQEEVRGSNTGELFF	TGCGCCAGCAGCCAAGAGGAAGTGAGGGGGTCGAACACCGGGGAGCTGTTTTTT
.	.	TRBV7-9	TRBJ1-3	CASSPLRPQEQTGNTIYF	TGTGCCAGCAGCCCGCTCCGTCCACAGGAACAGACTGGAAACACCATATATTTT
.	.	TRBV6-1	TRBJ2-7	CASSEAREQYF	TGTGCCAGCAGTGAAGCGCGCGAGCAGTACTTC
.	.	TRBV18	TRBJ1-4	CASSPQRQPATNEKLFF	TGTGCCAGCTCACCACAACGACAGCCGGCAACTAATGAAAAACTGTTTTTT
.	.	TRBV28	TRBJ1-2	CASSTPGGHFGYGYTF	TGTGCCAGCAGTACCCCGGGGGGTCACTTCGGCTATGGCTACACCTTC
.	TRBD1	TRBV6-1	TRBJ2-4	CASSDSDRGLLAKNIQYF	TGTGCCAGCAGTGATTCTGACAGGGGGTTACTAGCCAAAAACATTCAGTACTTC
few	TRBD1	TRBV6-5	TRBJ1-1	CASSFRTGATEAFF	TGTGCCAGCAGTTTCAGGACAGGGGCCACTGAAGCTTTCTTT
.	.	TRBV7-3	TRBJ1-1	CASSSRGGTEAFF	TGTGCCAGCAGCTCCCGAGGAGGCACTGAAGCTTTCTTT
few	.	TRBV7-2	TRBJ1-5	CASSGSSNQPQHF	TGTGCCAGCAGCGGGAGTAGCAATCAGCCCCAGCATTTT
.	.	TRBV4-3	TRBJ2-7	CASSQDQDNYEQYF	TGCGCCAGCAGCCAAGATCAGGACAACTACGAGCAGTACTTC
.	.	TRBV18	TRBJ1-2	CASSPEESLHYGYTF	TGTGCCAGCTCACCAGAGGAGAGTCTTCACTATGGCTACACCTTC
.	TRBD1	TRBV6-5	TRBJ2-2	CASRKGTGVTGELFF	TGTGCCAGCAGGAAGGGGACAGGGGTGACCGGGGAGCTGTTTTTT
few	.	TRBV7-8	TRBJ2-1	CASSSLYNEQFF	TGTGCCAGCAGCTCCCTTTACAATGAGCAGTTCTTC
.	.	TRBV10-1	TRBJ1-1	CASREGVNTEAFF	TGCGCCAGCAGGGAAGGGGTGAACACTGAAGCTTTCTTT
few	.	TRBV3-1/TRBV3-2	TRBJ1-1	CASSQGGGTEAFF	TGTGCCAGCAGCCAAGGCGGGGGCACTGAAGCTTTCTTT
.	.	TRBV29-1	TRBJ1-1	CSVELGQNTEAFF	TGCAGCGTTGAACTAGGACAGAACACTGAAGCTTTCTTT
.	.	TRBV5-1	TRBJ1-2	CASSLGQAPRGYGYTF	TGCGCCAGCAGCTTGGGACAGGCGCCCCGGGGCTATGGCTACACCTTC
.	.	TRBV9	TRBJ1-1	CASSVVSGQAFF	TGTGCCAGCAGCGTAGTCTCAGGGCAAGCTTTCTTT
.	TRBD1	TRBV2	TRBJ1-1	CASRMTGMNTEAFF	TGTGCCAGCAGGATGACAGGGATGAACACTGAAGCTTTCTTT
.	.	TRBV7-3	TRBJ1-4	CASSLMPGTNEKLFF	TGTGCCAGCAGCTTAATGCCCGGTACTAATGAAAAACTGTTTTTT
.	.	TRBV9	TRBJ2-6	CASSVPGAGANVLTF	TGTGCCAGCAGCGTACCGGGGGCTGGGGCCAACGTCCTGACTTTC
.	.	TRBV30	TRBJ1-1	CACTKRGGSVRMNTEAFF	TGTGCCTGCACAAAACGGGGGGGATCGGTGAGGATGAACACTGAAGCTTTCTTT
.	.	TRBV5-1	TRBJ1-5	CASSLSGGNQPQHF	TGCGCCAGCAGCTTGTCAGGGGGCAATCAGCCCCAGCATTTT
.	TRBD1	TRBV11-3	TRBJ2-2	CASSPVGQGAYTGELFF	TGTGCCAGCAGCCCTGTGGGACAGGGGGCTTACACCGGGGAGCTGTTTTTT
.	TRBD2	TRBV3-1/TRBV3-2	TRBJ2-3	CASSSSRGGGALTDTQYF	TGTGCCAGCAGCTCTTCTCGCGGGGGGGGTGCCCTCACAGATACGCAGTATTTT
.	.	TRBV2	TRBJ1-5	CASSEQGNQPQHF	TGTGCCAGCAGTGAACAGGGGAATCAGCCCCAGCATTTT
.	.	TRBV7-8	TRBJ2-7	CASSFGGREYEQYF	TGTGCCAGCAGCTTTGGTGGCAGGGAATACGAGCAGTACTTC
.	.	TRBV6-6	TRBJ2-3	CASSSPERSTDTQYF	TGTGCCAGCAGTTCCCCCGAGCGGAGCACAGATACGCAGTATTTT
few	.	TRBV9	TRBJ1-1	CASSATGSSSTEAFF	TGTGCCAGCAGCGCCACAGGGTCTTCTTCCACTGAAGCTTTCTTT
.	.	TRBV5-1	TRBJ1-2	CASSLGAVNYGYTF	TGCGCCAGCAGCTTGGGGGCAGTTAACTATGGCTACACCTTC
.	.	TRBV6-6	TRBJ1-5	CASSHRGVEQPQHF	TGTGCCAGCAGCCACCGGGGGGTCGAGCAGCCCCAGCATTTT
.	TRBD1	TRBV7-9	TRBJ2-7	CASRGQASSYEQYF	TGTGCCAGCAGAGGACAGGCGAGCTCCTACGAGCAGTACTTC
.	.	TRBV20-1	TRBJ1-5	CSARAGIPQHF	TGCAGTGCTAGAGCGGGGATTCCCCAGCATTTT
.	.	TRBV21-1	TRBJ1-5	CASRDRGPEPQHF	TGTGCCAGCAGGGACAGGGGTCCGGAGCCCCAGCATTTT
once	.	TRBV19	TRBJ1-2	CASSINTNYGYTF	TGTGCCAGTAGTATTAACACAAACTATGGCTACACCTTC
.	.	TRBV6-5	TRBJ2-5	CASAGWQETQYF	TGTGCCAGCGCAGGGTGGCAAGAGACCCAGTACTTC
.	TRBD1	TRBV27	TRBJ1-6	CASRRLGTEESPLHF	TGTGCCAGCAGGCGGCTCGGGACAGAAGAATCACCCCTCCACTTT
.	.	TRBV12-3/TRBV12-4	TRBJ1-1	CASSPGVSIEAFF	TGTGCCAGCAGCCCAGGGGTTTCGATTGAAGCTTTCTTT
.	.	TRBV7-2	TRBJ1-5	CASSPGIDSNQPQHF	TGTGCCAGCAGCCCAGGGATTGATAGCAATCAGCCCCAGCATTTT